The 28 T cell receptor beta chains below were found in one sample sequenced in a study of OX40 agonist ivuxolimab in advanced cancers. Method: immunoSEQ multiplex PCR; TCRdb's copy keeps in-frame clones and lacks some. Altogether under 35,000 clones are present, roughly 84% being singletons, with the ten largest covering roughly a fifth. Sample: CD4+ or CD8+ T cells sorted from blood, taken in a trial of the OX40 agonist ivuxolimab. The receptors here all came from an adult with an advanced solid tumor such as melanoma, head and neck, liver or kidney cancer.

The J gene is TRBJ1-2, the V gene TRBV5-6; D gene unclear. V lost 0 bases and J lost 3, with 3 bases in between. This CDR3 has 12 residues. The germline V gene encodes CDR1 SGHDT and CDR2 YYEEEE. The DNA of the CDR3 is TGTGCCAGCAGCTTGGATGACTATGGCTACACCTTC. Its translation: CASSLDDYGYTF. Based on the CDR3 plus reference TRBV5-6 and TRBJ1-2, the full variable domain is DAGVTQSPTHLIKTRGQQVTLRCSPKSGHDTVSWYQQALGQGPQFIFQYYEEEERQRGNFPDRFSGHQFPNYSSELNVNALLLGDSALYLCASSLDDYGYTFGSGTRLTVV.

The sample holds a few counts of this clone. The rearrangement links TRBV29-1 to TRBJ1-2; no definite D call. Trimming cost V 3 bases and J 0 bases, with 8 bases left between them. The germline V gene encodes CDR1 SQVTM and CDR2 ANQGSEA. The CDR3 has 13 amino acids. For the CDR3, the DNA is TGCAGCGTTGATACGGTCTCTAACTATGGCTACACCTTC. Its protein is CSVDTVSNYGYTF.

Details on this clone: The same CDR3 also results from other DNA sequences found in this sample. This chain links TRBV2 with TRBJ2-1, with D unresolved. The germline V gene has CDR1 SNHLY and CDR2 FYNNEI. The germline V and J ends were trimmed by 3 bases and 7 bases, with 4 bases remaining between them. The CDR3 loop spans 11 amino acids. CDR3 DNA sequence: TGTGCCAGCAGTGAGGTAAATGAGCAGTTCTTC. Encoded protein: CASSEVNEQFF. The full variable domain, rest sourced from reference TRBV2 and TRBJ2-1, is EPEVTQTPSHQVTQMGQEVILRCVPISNHLYFYWYRQILGQKVEFLVSFYNNEISEKSEIFDDQFSVERPDGSNFTLKIRSTKLEDSAMYFCASSEVNEQFFGPGTRLTVL.

This chain joins TRBV28 and TRBJ2-7; perhaps TRBD2 as D (7 bases). The germline CDR1 and CDR2 sequences are MDHEN and SYDVKM. The CDR3 is 14 residues long. V was cut by 5 bases and J by 5 bases, with 16 bases left in between. This CDR3 is CASSRGRGNHEQYF. In nucleotides, the CDR3 is TGTGCCAGCAGTCGGGGGCGGGGGAATCACGAGCAGTACTTC.

The V call is TRBV7-2, the J call TRBJ2-7; no definite D call. CDR1 and CDR2 (germline): SGHTA, FQGNSA. The V end was cut by 5 bases, the J end by 7 bases, with 21 bases between. This CDR3 is built from 15 residues. CDR3 DNA: TGTGCCAGCAGCCGCATCGGGCGACCCCCTGGAGAGCAGTACTTC. Protein product: CASSRIGRPPGEQYF.

This chain links TRBV28 with TRBJ1-5, with unresolved D. The CDR3 spans 16 residues. The ends were cut back, 1 base at V and 4 bases at J, with 14 bases in the middle. Germline V CDR1 and CDR2: MDHEN, SYDVKM. CDR3 DNA: TGTGCCAGCAGTTTATTAGGGCGGACGGGGAATCAGCCCCAGCATTTT. It yields the protein CASSLLGRTGNQPQHF.

This rearrangement joins TRBV13 to TRBJ2-7; D call uncertain. This CDR3 is built from 13 residues. Between the trimmed V and J ends, which lost 3 bases and 5 bases, there was a span of 11 bases. In germline, CDR1 is PRHDT, CDR2 FYEKMQ (reference sequence). Here the CDR3 DNA reads TGTGCCAGCAGCTTGTTTGACAATCACGAGCAGTACTTC. Translation gives CASSLFDNHEQYF.

This clone was detected only once. The chain links TRBV28 to TRBJ1-1, with 8 nucleotides matching TRBD1. Germline V gives CDR1 MDHEN, CDR2 SYDVKM. CDR3 length: 13 residues. V was pared by 6 bases and J by 3 bases, with 3 bases of the junction left unmatched. The CDR3 loop is CASRDRDHTEAFF. CDR3 nucleotide sequence: TGTGCCAGCAGGGACAGGGATCACACTGAAGCTTTCTTT.

DNA of the CDR3: TGTGCCAGCAGTTTTAGGACGAACACTGAAGCTTTCTTT. It encodes CASSFRTNTEAFF. The rearrangement uses TRBV27 and TRBJ1-1; D call uncertain. The V and J ends lost 3 bases and 1 base respectively, with 6 bases between them. CDR3 length equals 13 residues. The germline V gene has CDR1 MNHEY and CDR2 SMNVEV (reference sequence).

The chain recombines TRBV5-4 with TRBJ2-5; D is possibly TRBD1 (8 bases). V lost 1 base to trimming and J lost 4 bases, with 14 bases between them. Germline V CDR1 and CDR2: SGHNT, YYREEE (reference sequence). This CDR3 has 15 residues. The CDR3 nucleotides are TGTGCCAGCAGCTTGCAACAGGGGGGGACAGAGACCCAGTACTTC. It specifies CASSLQQGGTETQYF.

V is TRBV6-5 and J is TRBJ2-7, with 10 bases matching TRBD1. The CDR3 totals 14 residues. V shed 4 bases and J 2 bases; nucleotides not matched to a gene: 2. The V gene's germline CDR1 is MNHEY and CDR2 SVGAGI. For the CDR3, the DNA is TGTGCCAGCAGTTGGGGACAGGGGACCTACGAGCAGTACTTC. Translating it yields CASSWGQGTYEQYF.

The rearrangement joins TRBV7-6 to TRBJ2-5; D not certain. Looked up from germline, CDR1 is SGHVS and CDR2 is FNYEAQ. The germline V and J ends were trimmed by 0 bases and 2 bases, with 13 bases remaining between them. CDR3 length: 16 amino acids. CDR3 amino acids: CASSLADRVGQETQYF. For the CDR3, the DNA is TGTGCCAGCAGCTTAGCGGATAGGGTAGGGCAAGAGACCCAGTACTTC.

The chain recombines TRBV6-5 with TRBJ1-1; 7 bases agree with TRBD1. V shed 6 bases and J 5 bases; nucleotides not matched to a gene: 9. Germline V gene data show CDR1 as MNHEY and CDR2 as SVGAGI. The CDR3 spans 14 residues. The CDR3 reads CASRPGQDGTEAFF. The CDR3 DNA reads as TGTGCCAGCAGACCAGGACAGGACGGGACTGAAGCTTTCTTT.

The chain carries TRBV19 and TRBJ2-1; D is possibly TRBD2 (6 bases). In germline, CDR1 is LNHDA, CDR2 SQIVND (reference sequence). This CDR3 has 16 amino acids. The V end was cut by 5 bases, the J end by 4 bases, with 18 bases between. CDR3 bases: TGTGCCAGTAGTGATGACGGGGGAAATAGGTACAATGAGCAGTTCTTC. Protein sequence: CASSDDGGNRYNEQFF.

The J gene is TRBJ2-3, the V gene TRBV4-3, with 7 bases lining up with TRBD2. In germline, CDR1 is LGHNA, CDR2 YSLEER. The CDR3 covers 16 residues. Germline trimming cut 3 bases from V and 6 bases from J; bases unmatched to any gene: 12. The CDR3 loop reads CASSHRGLDPPDTQYF. DNA of the CDR3: TGCGCCAGCAGCCACCGCGGACTAGACCCCCCTGATACGCAGTATTTT.

The chain joins TRBV19 to TRBJ2-7, with D unresolved. The CDR3 spans 14 residues. V lost 5 bases, J lost 6 bases, and 17 bases lay in between. Germline lookup yields CDR1 LNHDA and CDR2 SQIVND (reference sequence). The CDR3 loop reads CASSARTASSEQYF. The CDR3 DNA sequence: TGTGCCAGTAGTGCCCGGACGGCCAGCTCCGAGCAGTACTTC. Filled out from reference TRBV19 and TRBJ2-7, the complete variable domain reads DGGITQSPKYLFRKEGQNVTLSCEQNLNHDAMYWYRQDPGQGLRLIYYSQIVNDFQKGDIAEGYSVSREKKESFPLTVTSAQKNPTAFYLCASSARTASSEQYFGPGTRLTVT.

The CDR3 DNA reads TGCGCCAGCAGCCAAGTGGCCGCCTCAGCTAACTATGGCTACACCTTC. Its translation is CASSQVAASANYGYTF. The rearrangement links TRBV4-1 to TRBJ1-2; D remains ambiguous. Germline CDR1 reads MGHRA; CDR2 reads YSYEKL. V lost 1 base and J 0 bases, leaving 12 bases between the germline ends. This CDR3 is built from 16 residues.

The gene calls are TRBV28 and TRBJ2-5; D might be TRBD1 (6 bases). The CDR3 consists of 15 residues. The V gene's germline CDR1 is MDHEN and CDR2 SYDVKM. The V and J ends lost 7 bases and 1 base respectively, with 16 bases between them. The CDR3 loop is CASTNLGQSQETQYF. CDR3 nucleotides: TGTGCCAGCACCAATCTCGGACAGAGCCAAGAGACCCAGTACTTC.

The V gene is TRBV4-1, the J gene TRBJ2-2; D is possibly TRBD2 (5 bases). V was clipped by 5 bases and J by 8 bases, with 9 bases between them. The CDR3 extends over 12 amino acids. The germline V gene has CDR1 MGHRA and CDR2 YSYEKL. The CDR3 is CASSSAGGELFF. CDR3 bases: TGCGCCAGCAGCTCCGCGGGTGGGGAGCTGTTTTTT.

The rearrangement joins TRBV28 to TRBJ2-2; D is tentatively TRBD1 or TRBD2 (5 bases each). The V and J ends lost 7 bases and 5 bases respectively, with 14 bases between them. Germline loops: CDR1 MDHEN, CDR2 SYDVKM. This CDR3 contains 14 residues. CDR3 DNA: TGTGCCAGCAACGCCGGGACGGAAACCGGGGAGCTGTTTTTT. Translated, it gives CASNAGTETGELFF.

The chain couples TRBV27 to TRBJ2-7; D perhaps matches TRBD1 (5 bases). Trimming took off 5 bases at V and 1 base at J, with 9 bases between the two ends. This CDR3 has 13 amino acids. Germline lookup yields CDR1 MNHEY and CDR2 SMNVEV (reference sequence). The CDR3 sequence: CASSKTASYEQYF. DNA of the CDR3: TGTGCCAGCAGTAAGACAGCATCCTACGAGCAGTACTTC.

The chain has TRBV7-9 and TRBJ2-1; D unresolved. The germline V gene encodes CDR1 SEHNR and CDR2 FQNEAQ (reference sequence). The V end lost 8 bases, the J end lost 0 bases, and 14 bases lay between the germline ends. The CDR3 consists of 15 residues. The CDR3 DNA reads TGTGCCAGCCGTGGATGGGGTAGCTCCTACAATGAGCAGTTCTTC. Protein product: CASRGWGSSYNEQFF. The full variable domain, with the rest looked up from reference TRBV7-9 and TRBJ2-1, is DTGVSQNPRHKITKRGQNVTFRCDPISEHNRLYWYRQTLGQGPEFLTYFQNEAQLEKSRLLSDRFSAERPKGSFSTLEIQRTEQGDSAMYLCASRGWGSSYNEQFFGPGTRLTVL.

The genes are TRBV4-3 and TRBJ2-5, with D perhaps TRBD1 (5 bases). The J call may not be correct, given that the DNA end is closer to TRBJ2-7. CDR1 and CDR2 (germline): LGHNA, YSLEER. This CDR3 spans 13 amino acids. CDR3 in amino acids: CASSQSRAYEQYF. CDR3 nucleotides: TGCGCCAGCAGTCAAAGCAGGGCTTACGAGCAGTACTTC.

The chain combines TRBV4-1 with TRBJ2-7, with TRBD1 as a possible D gene (5 bases). Germline-derived CDR1 and CDR2 are MGHRA and YSYEKL. The germline V and J ends were trimmed by 0 bases and 0 bases, with 9 bases remaining between them. The CDR3 contains 15 residues. The CDR3: CASSQEYQGSYEQYF. Here the CDR3 DNA reads TGCGCCAGCAGCCAAGAATACCAGGGCTCCTACGAGCAGTACTTC.

V usage is TRBV14 and J usage is TRBJ1-1, with 7 bases aligning to TRBD1. The J segment lost 1 base and the V segment lost 0 bases, leaving 2 bases of the junction unmatched. Germline-derived CDR1 and CDR2 are SGHDN and FVKESK. The CDR3 contains 15 residues. CDR3 residues: CASSQDWTGNTEAFF. Written as DNA, the CDR3 is TGTGCCAGCAGCCAAGACTGGACAGGGAACACTGAAGCTTTCTTT.

This sequence joins TRBV4-3 and TRBJ2-1; 7 bases fit TRBD2. Germline CDR1 LGHNA, CDR2 YSLEER. The CDR3 is made up of 15 amino acids. Losses at the gene ends were 1 base for V and 3 bases for J; bases not matched to a gene: 3. CDR3 protein: CASSQVAGDYNEQFF. CDR3 coding DNA: TGCGCCAGCAGCCAAGTCGCGGGGGACTACAATGAGCAGTTCTTC.

The chain links TRBV19 to TRBJ1-6, with 8 nucleotides matching TRBD1. The V and J ends lost 5 bases and 2 bases, in that order; junction bases with no gene match: 8. Per germline, CDR1 LNHDA and CDR2 SQIVND (reference sequence). CDR3 length: 17 amino acids. The DNA of the CDR3 is TGTGCCAGTAGTTCACGGACAGGGAACACCTATAATTCACCCCTCCACTTT. Translating gives CASSSRTGNTYNSPLHF.

V usage is TRBV28 and J usage is TRBJ1-1; D call uncertain. CDR3 length: 15 residues. With 3 bases removed from V and 1 base from J, the gap between germline ends came to 12 bases. The V gene's germline CDR1 is MDHEN and CDR2 SYDVKM. The CDR3, as DNA: TGTGCCAGCAGTTTCGGCGACTGGACGAACACTGAAGCTTTCTTT. Protein: CASSFGDWTNTEAFF.